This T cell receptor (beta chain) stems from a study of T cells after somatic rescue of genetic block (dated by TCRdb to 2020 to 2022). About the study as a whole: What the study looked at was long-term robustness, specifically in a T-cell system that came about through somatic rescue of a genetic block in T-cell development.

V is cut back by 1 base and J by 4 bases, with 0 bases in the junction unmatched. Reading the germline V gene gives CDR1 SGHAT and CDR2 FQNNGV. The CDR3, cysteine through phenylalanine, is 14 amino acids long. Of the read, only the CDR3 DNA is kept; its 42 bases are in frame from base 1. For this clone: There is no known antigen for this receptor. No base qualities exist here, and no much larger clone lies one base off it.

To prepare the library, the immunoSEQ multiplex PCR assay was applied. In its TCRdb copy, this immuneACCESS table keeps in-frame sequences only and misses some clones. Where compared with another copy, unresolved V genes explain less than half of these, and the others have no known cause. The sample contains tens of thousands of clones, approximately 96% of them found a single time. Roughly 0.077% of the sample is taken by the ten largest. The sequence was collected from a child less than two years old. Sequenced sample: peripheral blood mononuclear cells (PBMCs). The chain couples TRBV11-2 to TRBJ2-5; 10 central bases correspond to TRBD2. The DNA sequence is TGTGCCAGCAGCTTAGGACTAGCGGGAGAGACCCAGTACTTC. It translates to CASSLGLAGETQYF.